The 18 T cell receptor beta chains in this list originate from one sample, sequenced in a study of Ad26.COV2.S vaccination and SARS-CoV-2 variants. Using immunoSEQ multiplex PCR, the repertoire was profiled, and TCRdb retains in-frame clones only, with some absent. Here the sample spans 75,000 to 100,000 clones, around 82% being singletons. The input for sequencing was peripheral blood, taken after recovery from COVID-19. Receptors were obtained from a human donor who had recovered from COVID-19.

The CDR3 sequence is CASSLGPRQGNYGYTF. CDR3 nucleotide sequence: TGTGCCAGCAGCTTAGGGCCCCGACAGGGTAACTATGGCTACACCTTC. The genes are TRBV7-2 and TRBJ1-2; 7 bases are shared with TRBD1. The V gene's germline CDR1 is SGHTA and CDR2 FQGNSA. V lost 1 base, J lost 1 base, and 6 bases stayed unmatched. The CDR3 covers 16 residues.

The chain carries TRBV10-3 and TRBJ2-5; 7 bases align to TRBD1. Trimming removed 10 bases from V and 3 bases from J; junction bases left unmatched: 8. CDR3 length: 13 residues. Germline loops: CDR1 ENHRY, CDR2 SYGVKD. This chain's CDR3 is CATQQGTEETQYF. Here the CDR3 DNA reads TGTGCCACCCAACAGGGGACGGAAGAGACCCAGTACTTC.

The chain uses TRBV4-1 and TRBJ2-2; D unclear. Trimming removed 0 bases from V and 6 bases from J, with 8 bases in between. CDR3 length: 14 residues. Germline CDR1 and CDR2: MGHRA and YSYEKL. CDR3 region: CASSQEPGPGELFF. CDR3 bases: TGCGCCAGCAGCCAAGAACCCGGTCCCGGGGAGCTGTTTTTT.

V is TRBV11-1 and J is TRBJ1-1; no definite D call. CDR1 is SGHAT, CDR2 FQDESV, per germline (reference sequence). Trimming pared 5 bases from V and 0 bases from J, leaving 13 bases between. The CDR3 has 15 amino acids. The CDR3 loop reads CASSTLTPVNTEAFF. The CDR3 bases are TGTGCCAGCAGCACTTTGACCCCTGTGAACACTGAAGCTTTCTTT.

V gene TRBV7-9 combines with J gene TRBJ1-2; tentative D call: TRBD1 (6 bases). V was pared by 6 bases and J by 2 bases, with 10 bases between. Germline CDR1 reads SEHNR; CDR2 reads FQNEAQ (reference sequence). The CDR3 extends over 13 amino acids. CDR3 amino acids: CASRSTGNYGYTF. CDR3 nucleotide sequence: TGTGCCAGCAGATCTACAGGGAACTATGGCTACACCTTC.

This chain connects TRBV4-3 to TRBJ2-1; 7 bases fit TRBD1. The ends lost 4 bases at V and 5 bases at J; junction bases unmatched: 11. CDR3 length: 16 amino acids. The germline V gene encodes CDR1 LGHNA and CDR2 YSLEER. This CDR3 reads CASSRTGTDLNNEQFF. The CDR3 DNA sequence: TGCGCCAGCAGCCGAACCGGGACAGACCTGAACAATGAGCAGTTCTTC.

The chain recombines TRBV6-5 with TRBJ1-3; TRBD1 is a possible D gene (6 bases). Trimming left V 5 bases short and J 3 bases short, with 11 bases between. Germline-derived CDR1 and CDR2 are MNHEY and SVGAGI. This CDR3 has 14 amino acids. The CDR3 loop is CASSHGTLGNTIYF. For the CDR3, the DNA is TGTGCCAGCAGTCACGGGACACTTGGAAACACCATATATTTT.

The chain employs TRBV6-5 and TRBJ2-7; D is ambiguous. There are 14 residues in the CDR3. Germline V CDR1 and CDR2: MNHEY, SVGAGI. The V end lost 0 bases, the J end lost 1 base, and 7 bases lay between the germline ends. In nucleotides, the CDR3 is TGTGCCAGCAGTTACTCCACCGCATCCTACGAGCAGTACTTC. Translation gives CASSYSTASYEQYF.

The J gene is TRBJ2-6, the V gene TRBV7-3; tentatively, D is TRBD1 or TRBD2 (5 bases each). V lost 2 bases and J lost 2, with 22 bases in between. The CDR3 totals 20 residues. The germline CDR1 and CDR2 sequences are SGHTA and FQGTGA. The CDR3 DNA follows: TGTGCCAGCAGCTTAGTCCGGGCGCCAGGGAGAGGGGCTGGGGCCAACGTCCTGACTTTC. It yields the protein CASSLVRAPGRGAGANVLTF. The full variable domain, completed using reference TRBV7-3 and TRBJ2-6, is GAGVSQTPSNKVTEKGKYVELRCDPISGHTALYWYRQSLGQGPEFLIYFQGTGAADDSGLPNDRFFAVRPEGSVSTLKIQRTERGDSAVYLCASSLVRAPGRGAGANVLTFGAGSRLTVL.

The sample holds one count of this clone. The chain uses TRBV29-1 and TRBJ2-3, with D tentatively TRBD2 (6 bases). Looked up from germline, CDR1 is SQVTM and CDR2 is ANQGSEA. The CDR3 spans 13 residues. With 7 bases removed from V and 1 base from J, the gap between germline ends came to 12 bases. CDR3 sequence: CSGDSGGTDTQYF. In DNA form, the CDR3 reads TGCAGCGGGGACTCGGGAGGCACAGATACGCAGTATTTT.

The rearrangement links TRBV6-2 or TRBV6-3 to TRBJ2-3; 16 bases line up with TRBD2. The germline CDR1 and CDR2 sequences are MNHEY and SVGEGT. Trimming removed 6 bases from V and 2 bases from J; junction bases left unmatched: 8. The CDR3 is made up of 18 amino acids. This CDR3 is CASSPPGTSGRATDTQYF. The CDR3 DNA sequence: TGTGCCAGCAGCCCCCCCGGGACTAGCGGGAGGGCCACAGATACGCAGTATTTT.

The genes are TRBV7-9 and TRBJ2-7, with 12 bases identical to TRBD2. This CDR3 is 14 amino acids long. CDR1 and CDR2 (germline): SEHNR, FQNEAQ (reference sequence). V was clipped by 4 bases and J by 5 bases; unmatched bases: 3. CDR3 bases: TGTGCCAGCAGCTGGGGACTAGCGGGTCACGAGCAGTACTTC. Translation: CASSWGLAGHEQYF. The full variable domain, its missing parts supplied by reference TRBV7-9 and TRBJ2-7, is DTGVSQNPRHKITKRGQNVTFRCDPISEHNRLYWYRQTLGQGPEFLTYFQNEAQLEKSRLLSDRFSAERPKGSFSTLEIQRTEQGDSAMYLCASSWGLAGHEQYFGPGTRLTVT.

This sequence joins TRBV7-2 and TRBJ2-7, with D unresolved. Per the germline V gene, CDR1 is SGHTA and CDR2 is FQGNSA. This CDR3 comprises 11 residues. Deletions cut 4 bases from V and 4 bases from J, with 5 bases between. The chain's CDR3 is CASSSLYEQYF. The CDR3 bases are TGTGCCAGCAGCTCACTGTACGAGCAGTACTTC.

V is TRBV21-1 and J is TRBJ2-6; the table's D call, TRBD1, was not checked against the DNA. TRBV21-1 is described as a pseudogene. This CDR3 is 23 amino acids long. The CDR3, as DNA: TGTGCCAGCAGCGTTCAGGGGGCAGGGAATGTTAATGGGGAACTCTCTGGGGCCAACGTCCTGACTTTC. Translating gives CASSVQGAGNVNGELSGANVLTF.

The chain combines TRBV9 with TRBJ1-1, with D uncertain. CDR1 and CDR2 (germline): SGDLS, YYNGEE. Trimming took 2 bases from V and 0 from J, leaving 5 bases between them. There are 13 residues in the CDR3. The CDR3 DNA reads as TGTGCCAGCAGCGTTCGCCTGAACACTGAAGCTTTCTTT. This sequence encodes CASSVRLNTEAFF.

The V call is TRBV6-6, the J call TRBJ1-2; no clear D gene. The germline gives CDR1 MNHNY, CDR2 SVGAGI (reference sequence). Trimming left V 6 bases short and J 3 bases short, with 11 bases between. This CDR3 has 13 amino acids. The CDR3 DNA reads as TGTGCCAGCAGGACGGGCCTAGACTATGGCTACACCTTC. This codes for CASRTGLDYGYTF.

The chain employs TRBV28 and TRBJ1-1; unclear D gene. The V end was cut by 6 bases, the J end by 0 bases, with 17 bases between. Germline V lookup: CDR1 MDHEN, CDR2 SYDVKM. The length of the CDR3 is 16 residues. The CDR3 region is CASSLSDQVVNTEAFF. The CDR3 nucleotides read TGTGCCAGCAGCCTATCCGATCAGGTGGTGAACACTGAAGCTTTCTTT.

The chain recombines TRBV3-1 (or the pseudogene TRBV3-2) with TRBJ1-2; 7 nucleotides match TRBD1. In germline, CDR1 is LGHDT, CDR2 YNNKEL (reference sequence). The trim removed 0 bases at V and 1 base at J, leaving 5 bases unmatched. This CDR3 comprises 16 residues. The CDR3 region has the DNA TGTGCCAGCAGCCAAGATGTAGCAGGGGGTAACTATGGCTACACCTTC. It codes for CASSQDVAGGNYGYTF.